The 14 T cell receptor beta chains given below trace back to one sample, sequenced in a study of T-cell memory formation after mild COVID-19. In TCRdb, the 5' RACE reads were re-called with MiXCR into one record per CDR3 protein. The sample lists around 340,000 distinct CDR3 sequences, around 13% occurring once. The sequencing input was PBMCs or a T cell subset sorted from them (not recorded which). The receptors were gathered from a man aged 18 to 30 who had mild COVID-19 (a few samples of this study predate the infection). Cell type and time point are not known.

This clonotype was picked up a small number of times. The chain is built from TRBV12-3 or TRBV12-4 and TRBJ2-7; D might be TRBD1 (6 bases). Trimming pared 7 bases from V and 6 bases from J, leaving 19 bases between. The CDR3 length is 14 residues. CDR3 DNA sequence: TGTGCCAGCACCCCGAGGGCACAGGGTTTCGAGCAGTACTTC. The encoded protein is CASTPRAQGFEQYF.

The chain is built from TRBV7-2 and TRBJ2-2, with 10 nucleotides matching TRBD2. J lost 3 bases, V lost 0 bases, and 7 bases had no gene match. CDR1 and CDR2 from the germline V gene are SGHTA and FQGNSA. The CDR3 runs to 18 residues. The CDR3 protein is CASSLASPGLADTGELFF. The CDR3, as DNA: TGTGCCAGCAGCTTAGCCTCCCCAGGACTAGCGGACACCGGGGAGCTGTTTTTT.

The table lists this clonotype with a few counts. This chain links TRBV7-9 with TRBJ2-7; 12 bases map to TRBD1. The J segment lost 12 bases and the V segment lost 5 bases, leaving 11 bases of the junction unmatched. The germline V gene encodes CDR1 SEHNR and CDR2 FQNEAQ (reference sequence). CDR3 length: 14 amino acids. The CDR3 protein is CASSPGPGQGAGYF. For the CDR3, the DNA is TGTGCCAGCAGCCCTGGGCCGGGACAGGGGGCTGGGTACTTC.

Only a few counts were recorded for this clonotype. The CDR3 coding sequence is TGTGCCAGCAGCCATGGGGGGGTGAACACCGGGGAGCTGTTTTTT. Translated: CASSHGGVNTGELFF. V gene TRBV4-2 combines with J gene TRBJ2-2; 7 nucleotides line up with TRBD2. The ends lost 3 bases at V and 1 base at J; junction bases unmatched: 2. Germline V gene data show CDR1 as LGHNA and CDR2 as YNFKEQ. The CDR3 covers 15 residues.

This clonotype was seen repeatedly, ten times or more. V gene TRBV11-2 combines with J gene TRBJ1-1; a weak D match, TRBD1 (5 bases). CDR1 is SGHAT, CDR2 FQNNGV, per germline. The CDR3 covers 13 residues. V was clipped by 1 base and J by 4 bases, with 7 bases between them. CDR3 nucleotides: TGTGCCAGCAGCTTAGTAGGGGCCACTGAAGCTTTCTTT. It codes for CASSLVGATEAFF.

This clonotype has only a few counts. This rearrangement joins TRBV12-3 or TRBV12-4 to TRBJ2-7, with D possibly matching TRBD1 (6 bases). The CDR3 covers 17 residues. V lost 0 bases and J 0 bases, leaving 15 bases between the germline ends. The CDR3 DNA is TGTGCCAGCAGTTTAGCAGGGGCCGGACAGTTCTCCTACGAGCAGTACTTC. The encoded protein is CASSLAGAGQFSYEQYF.

Ten or more counts support this clonotype. The chain links TRBV7-8 to TRBJ2-5; 7 nucleotides line up with TRBD1. CDR1 is SGHVS and CDR2 is FQNEAQ in the germline V gene. The CDR3 runs 15 residues. J lost 5 bases, V lost 3 bases, and 9 bases had no gene match. CDR3 DNA sequence: TGTGCCAGCAGCTTTGACAGGGTAGGAGGCGAGACCCAGTACTTC. Its translation is CASSFDRVGGETQYF.

The V call is TRBV4-2, the J call TRBJ2-5; 8 bases align to TRBD1. Germline V gene data show CDR1 as LGHNA and CDR2 as YNFKEQ. The CDR3 has 16 amino acids. The V segment lost 0 bases and the J segment 4 bases; nucleotides outside the gene matches: 7. Here the CDR3 reads CASSQDQGARGETQYF. The CDR3 DNA sequence: TGTGCCAGCAGCCAAGATCAGGGGGCGCGAGGAGAGACCCAGTACTTC.

The chain combines TRBV5-1 with TRBJ2-5, with 12 bases that match TRBD2. Per germline, CDR1 SGHRS and CDR2 YFSETQ. The CDR3 extends over 15 amino acids. V lost 3 bases to trimming and J lost 4 bases; unmatched junction nucleotides: 4. The CDR3 loop reads CASSWTSGEGETQYF. For the CDR3, the DNA is TGCGCCAGCAGCTGGACTAGCGGGGAGGGAGAGACCCAGTACTTC.

This clonotype was counted ten times or more. This chain joins TRBV2 and TRBJ1-2; D gene unclear. With 1 base removed from V and 3 bases from J, the gap between germline ends came to 6 bases. Germline V CDR1 and CDR2: SNHLY, FYNNEI. The CDR3 is 13 residues long. The CDR3 protein is CASSEDRDYGYTF. CDR3 bases: TGTGCCAGCAGTGAAGATAGGGACTATGGCTACACCTTC.

This clonotype has more than one count but fewer than ten. The chain links TRBV24-1 to TRBJ2-1; unclear D gene. The CDR3 consists of 12 residues. V lost 4 bases, J lost 9 bases, and 9 bases lay in between. The germline V gene has CDR1 KGHDR and CDR2 SFDVKD. The CDR3 bases are TGTGCCACCAGTGACTACGGAATTGAGCAGTTCTTC. Its protein is CATSDYGIEQFF.

This clonotype was counted at least ten times. J is TRBJ2-6 and V is TRBV4-3, with D maybe TRBD2 (5 bases). The germline V gene encodes CDR1 LGHNA and CDR2 YSLEER. V lost 1 base, J lost 0 bases, and 10 bases lay in between. This CDR3 has 17 residues. The CDR3: CASSQGSGTSGANVLTF. The CDR3 nucleotides are TGCGCCAGCAGCCAAGGATCGGGAACCTCTGGGGCCAACGTCCTGACTTTC.

The chain employs TRBV7-2 and TRBJ2-5; D may be TRBD1 (6 bases). Trimming removed 4 bases at V and 3 bases at J, with 9 bases between. The CDR3 is 13 residues long. Germline CDR1 is SGHTA and CDR2 is FQGNSA. CDR3 region: CASSSRQEETQYF. For the CDR3, the DNA is TGTGCCAGCAGCTCCCGACAGGAAGAGACCCAGTACTTC.

This clonotype was counted a few times. V and J are TRBV5-1 and TRBJ2-7; TRBD1 might be the D (6 bases). CDR1 and CDR2 from the germline V gene are SGHRS and YFSETQ. V dropped 4 bases and J dropped 4 bases, with 15 bases sitting between them. This CDR3 is built from 14 residues. This chain's CDR3 is CASSLMGQRYEQYF. CDR3 nucleotides: TGCGCCAGCAGCCTAATGGGACAACGTTACGAGCAGTACTTC.